This T cell receptor beta chain stems from a study of sequential checkpoint blockade in melanoma. This clone was seen just once. Treatment given: randomized to nivolumab then ipilimumab (arm A) or the reverse (arm B). Data came from immunoSEQ multiplex PCR; TCRdb stores just in-frame clones and leaves some out. The sample comprises 4,500 to 5,500 clones, roughly 77% of which are singletons, and over 25% rests with the top ten. The CDR3 covers 13 residues. Germline assignment: CDR1 SGHDT and CDR2 YYEEEE. Trimming at V came to 4 bases and at J to 5 bases, leaving 5 bases not matched to a gene. The sequence was obtained from a human donor with melanoma. Material: CD8+ T cells sorted from blood (inferred from file names), obtained from a patient given nivolumab and ipilimumab in sequence. The chain uses TRBV5-6 and TRBJ2-7; 8 bases fit TRBD2. The CDR3 region has the DNA TGTGCCAGCAGCGAAGCGGGAGAGGACGAGCAGTACTTC. Its protein product is CASSEAGEDEQYF.